This T cell receptor (beta chain) was sequenced in a study of cytomegalovirus exposure and HLA in healthy donors. Whole-study findings and limits: Later on, a genetic analysis was performed. It linked a missense variant in DCLRE1C with V- and J-gene trimming of TCR beta.

The PCR employed 60 Vbeta primers together with 13 Jbeta primers. Generated by immunoSEQ multiplex PCR, the TCRdb table keeps only in-frame clones and is missing some. The data hold some 150,000 clones, with 55% to 80% observed a single time. V lost 5 bases and J 2 bases, leaving 10 bases between the germline ends. The CDR3 sequence is 13 residues long. The germline CDR1 and CDR2 sequences are SGHRS and YFSETQ. Comments on this clone: Antigen specificity is unknown.

The sequence was collected from a human donor in good health. The J gene is TRBJ1-2, the V gene TRBV5-1; D is unresolved. Material for sequencing was PBMCs. CDR3 coding DNA: TGCGCCAGCAGGTGGGAGCTGAACTATGGCTACACCTTC. It is translated as CASRWELNYGYTF.